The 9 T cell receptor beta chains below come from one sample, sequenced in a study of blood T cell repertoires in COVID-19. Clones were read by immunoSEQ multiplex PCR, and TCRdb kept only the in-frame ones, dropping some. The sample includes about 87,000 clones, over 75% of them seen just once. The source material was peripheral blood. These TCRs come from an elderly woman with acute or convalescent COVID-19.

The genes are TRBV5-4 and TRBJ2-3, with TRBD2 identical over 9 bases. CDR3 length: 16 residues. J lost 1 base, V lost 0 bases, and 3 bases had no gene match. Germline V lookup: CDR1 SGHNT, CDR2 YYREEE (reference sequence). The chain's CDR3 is CASSLGAGGRTDTQYF. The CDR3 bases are TGTGCCAGCAGCTTGGGAGCGGGGGGCCGCACAGATACGCAGTATTTT.

The CDR3 bases are TGTGCCAGCAGTTACTCCCAATGGCGGGAGACCCAGTACTTC. Amino acid sequence: CASSYSQWRETQYF. V and J are TRBV6-5 and TRBJ2-5; D is unclear. This CDR3 region has 14 residues. Trimming took 0 bases from V and 5 from J, leaving 10 bases between them. CDR1 is MNHEY, CDR2 SVGAGI, per germline.

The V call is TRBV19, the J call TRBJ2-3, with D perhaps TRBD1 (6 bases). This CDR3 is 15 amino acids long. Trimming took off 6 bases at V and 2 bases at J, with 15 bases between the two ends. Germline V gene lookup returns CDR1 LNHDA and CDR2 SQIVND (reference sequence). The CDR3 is CASRNMGANTDTQYF. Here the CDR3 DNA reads TGTGCCAGTAGGAATATGGGGGCTAACACAGATACGCAGTATTTT.

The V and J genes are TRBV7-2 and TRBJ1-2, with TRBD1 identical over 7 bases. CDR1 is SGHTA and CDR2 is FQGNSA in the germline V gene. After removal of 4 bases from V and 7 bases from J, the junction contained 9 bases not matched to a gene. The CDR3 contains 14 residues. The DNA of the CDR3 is TGTGCCAGCAGCTACGGACAGGCTCTCGGTGGCTACACCTTC. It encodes CASSYGQALGGYTF.

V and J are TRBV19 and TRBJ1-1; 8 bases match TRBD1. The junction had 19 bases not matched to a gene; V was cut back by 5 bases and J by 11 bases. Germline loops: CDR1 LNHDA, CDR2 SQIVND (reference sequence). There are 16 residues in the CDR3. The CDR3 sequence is CASSEGTGRYLVDAFF. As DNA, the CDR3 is TGTGCCAGTAGTGAGGGGACAGGCAGGTATTTGGTTGACGCTTTCTTT.

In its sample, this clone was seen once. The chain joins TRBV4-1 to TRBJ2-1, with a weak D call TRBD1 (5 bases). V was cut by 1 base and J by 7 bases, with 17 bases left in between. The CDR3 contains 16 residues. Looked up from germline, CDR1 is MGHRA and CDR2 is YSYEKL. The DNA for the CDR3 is TGCGCCAGCAGCCAAGTCCCACAGGCGATGGGGAATGAGCAGTTCTTC. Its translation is CASSQVPQAMGNEQFF.

This CDR3 reads CASSGGSGQETQYF. In DNA, the CDR3 is TGTGCCAGCAGTGGAGGTAGCGGCCAAGAGACCCAGTACTTC. The V gene is TRBV6-4, the J gene TRBJ2-5; D is perhaps TRBD2 (6 bases). The CDR3 extends over 14 amino acids. The germline CDR1 and CDR2 sequences are MRHNA and SNTAGT. V was cut by 4 bases and J by 1 base, with 10 bases left in between.

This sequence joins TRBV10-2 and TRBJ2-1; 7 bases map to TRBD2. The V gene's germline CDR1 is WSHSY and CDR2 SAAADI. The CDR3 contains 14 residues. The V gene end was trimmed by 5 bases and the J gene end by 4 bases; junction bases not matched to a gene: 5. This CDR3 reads CASSSVGGYNEQFF. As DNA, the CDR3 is TGCGCCAGCAGTTCAGTGGGGGGGTACAATGAGCAGTTCTTC.

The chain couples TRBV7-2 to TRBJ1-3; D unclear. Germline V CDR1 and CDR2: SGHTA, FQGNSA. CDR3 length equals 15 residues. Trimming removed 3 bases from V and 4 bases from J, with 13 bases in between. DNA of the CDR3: TGTGCCAGCAGCTTCAGGTTTGGGGAGGGAAACACCATATATTTT. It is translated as CASSFRFGEGNTIYF.